These 8 T cell receptor beta chains were sequenced from one sample in a study of control samples from healthy donors and cancer patients. This table comes from immunoSEQ multiplex PCR, and its TCRdb copy is limited to in-frame clones, with some not included. The sample lists roughly 150,000 clones; just over 85% were seen once. Sequenced material: blood. These receptor sequences come from a man younger than 30 in good health.

In regard to this clone: Additional DNA sequences in this sample encode the identical CDR3. This chain links TRBV11-2 with TRBJ2-3; 15 bases align to TRBD2. There are 15 residues in the CDR3. Germline loops: CDR1 SGHAT, CDR2 FQNNGV. The V gene end was trimmed by 5 bases and the J gene end by 6 bases; junction bases not matched to a gene: 3. The CDR3 nucleotides read TGTGCCAGCAGCCCCGGGACTAGCGGGGGGGATACGCAGTATTTT. Translating it yields CASSPGTSGGDTQYF.

The gene calls are TRBV4-1 and TRBJ2-7, with D possibly being TRBD1 or TRBD2 (7 bases each). Germline V gene sequence: CDR1 MGHRA, CDR2 YSYEKL. V dropped 1 base and J dropped 0 bases, with 16 bases sitting between them. The CDR3 has 17 residues. The DNA of the CDR3 is TGCGCCAGCAGCCAAGCTATTGGCAGGGGGGGCTCCTACGAGCAGTACTTC. It specifies CASSQAIGRGGSYEQYF.

The chain carries TRBV2 and TRBJ2-2; D unresolved. Germline-derived CDR1 and CDR2 are SNHLY and FYNNEI. V lost 4 bases, J lost 1 base, and 19 bases lay in between. The CDR3 runs to 18 residues. Here the CDR3 DNA reads TGTGCCAGCAGTGTTCGATCCGGGTTTGAGCTGAACACCGGGGAGCTGTTTTTT. It translates to CASSVRSGFELNTGELFF.

This chain joins TRBV2 and TRBJ1-2; 7 nucleotides agree with TRBD1. Germline CDR1 and CDR2: SNHLY and FYNNEI. The CDR3 contains 14 residues. V dropped 6 bases and J dropped 5; count of bases not matched to a gene: 9. This CDR3 is CASRGQFLSYGYTF. In DNA, the CDR3 is TGTGCCAGCAGGGGACAGTTCCTGAGTTATGGCTACACCTTC.

This chain uses TRBV29-1 with TRBJ2-7; D assignment may be TRBD1 or TRBD2 (5 bases each). V was shortened by 6 bases and J by 0 bases, with 15 bases between the two germline ends. Germline V lookup: CDR1 SQVTM, CDR2 ANQGSEA. The CDR3 extends over 14 amino acids. CDR3 sequence (DNA): TGCAGCGTGAGGGGACGTCCGAGCTCCTACGAGCAGTACTTC. Amino acids: CSVRGRPSSYEQYF.

The chain is built from TRBV10-3 and TRBJ1-2; unclear D gene. Germline CDR1 reads ENHRY; CDR2 reads SYGVKD. The CDR3 has 16 residues. V lost 3 bases and J lost 3, with 17 bases in between. CDR3 sequence: CAISDPGSKGDYGYTF. In DNA, the CDR3 is TGTGCCATCAGTGATCCTGGGTCCAAAGGAGACTATGGCTACACCTTC.

V gene TRBV24-1 combines with J gene TRBJ1-1, with 8 bases that match TRBD1. With V trimmed by 7 bases and J by 6 bases, 9 bases remained unmatched. Per germline, CDR1 KGHDR and CDR2 SFDVKD. The CDR3 has 14 amino acids. The CDR3: CATRAGGGGAEAFF. The CDR3 coding sequence is TGTGCCACCAGAGCAGGGGGCGGTGGGGCTGAAGCTTTCTTT.

The chain carries TRBV2 and TRBJ2-3; D is ambiguous. The V end was cut by 6 bases, the J end by 2 bases, with 24 bases between. CDR1 is SNHLY, CDR2 FYNNEI, per germline. CDR3 length equals 18 residues. CDR3: CASSETTSGELTTDTQYF. In nucleotides, the CDR3 is TGTGCCAGCAGCGAAACCACAAGTGGGGAATTAACCACAGATACGCAGTATTTT.